This TCR beta chain was identified during a study of identical twins (dated by TCRdb to 2016 to 2017). Turning to the overall study: The study deep-sequenced TCR alpha and beta repertoires from monozygotic twins, unrelated adults of various ages and cord blood to test whether fetal clonotypes persist. To rule out contamination, the twin experiments were replicated at different times with different library preparation protocols.

The CDR3 runs 15 amino acids, cysteine and phenylalanine included. Here the CDR3 DNA is all that survives: 45 bases in frame from base 1. Looking up the germline V gene yields CDR1 KGHDR and CDR2 SFDVKD. V loses 0 bases, J loses 6 bases, and the germline ends lie 11 bases apart. This clonotype was seen many times. This clone's antigen is unknown. No much larger clone exists at a distance of one base, and base qualities are not known. Study-level results and caveats: Compared with coincidental sharing between unrelated individuals, out-of-frame TCR alpha sequences shared between twins had an excess of sequences with low generation probability. In monozygotic twins, recombination models systematically underestimated out-of-frame TCR alpha sharing, but the models matched the sharing seen between unrelated individuals. Zero-insertion analyses could be partly confounded by invariant T cells such as MAIT and iNKT, although diverse VJ usage argued against such confounding for most clonotypes. Abundant cord blood beta clonotypes had fewer insertions, young adult naive repertoires showed a similar but weaker trend, and memory repertoires showed no such trend. Conclusions relied on cross-sectional statistical analysis, since the same donors could not be followed over many years. A weaker excess of twin sharing was found in beta out-of-frame sequences because the signal-to-noise ratio was lowered by fewer shared sequences.

Only healthy Caucasian donors were included. The receptor library was made with 5' RACE. For sequencing, an Illumina HiSeq 2000 was employed. Template switching added a universal primer binding site, and the final cDNA carried a unique molecular identifier that allowed TCR cDNA molecules to be counted accurately. First-strand cDNA for TCR alpha and beta chains was synthesized from specific primers in the conserved constant-segment region. To control for contamination, each cDNA library was double barcoded with a SMART-Mk sample barcode plus Illumina barcodes. Two successive PCR steps introduced TruSeq adapter sequences along with Illumina sample barcodes. TCR alpha and beta cDNA libraries were sequenced on the Illumina HiSeq platform with custom primers. As for the original processing: Unique molecular identifiers were extracted from raw reads with MiGEC, and CDR3 positions were determined with MiXCR. For each individual, recombination models were inferred using an EM algorithm with the repgenHMM and IGoR tools. Shared clonotype analysis was performed with the tcR package in R, normalizing sharing by the product of cloneset sizes. To study raw recombination without the effects of thymic and clonal selection, out-of-frame nonproductive sequences were analyzed. TCRdb passed the public sequencing reads through fastp at Q25 and MiXCR, retaining productive beta sequences. Each entry merges the rows of one CDR3 protein and shows their most common DNA and genes. It is TCRdb's table, rather than the study itself, that gives the V and J calls and clone size. This sample holds 1.5 million to 2 million distinct CDR3 sequences; 32% were observed only once. The top ten clonotypes cover about 0.25% of the sample.

The chain uses TRBV24-1 and TRBJ2-4; a tentative D match to TRBD2 spans 6 bases. This clonotype originated in a newborn girl in good health. The sequencing sample was made of cord blood. The CDR3 loop reads CATSDLPFGGNIQYF. In nucleotides, the sequence is TGTGCCACCAGTGATTTGCCGTTCGGGGGAAACATTCAGTACTTC.